These 11 T cell receptor beta chains share one sample of origin, sequenced in a study of cytomegalovirus exposure and HLA in healthy donors. PCR used 60 Vbeta primers and 13 Jbeta primers. The protocol was immunoSEQ multiplex PCR, while the TCRdb copy is restricted to in-frame clones and leaves out a portion. The table has about 120,000 clones, 75% to 80% seen once; the top ten hold 3% to 4%. Sequences were obtained from PBMCs. These receptors were obtained from a woman aged 25 to 39 in good health and CMV-seropositive.

The CDR3 loop reads CASSGTDRVRHGYTF. The CDR3 DNA reads TGTGCCAGCAGTGGAACGGACAGGGTAAGGCATGGCTACACCTTC. The chain uses TRBV21-1 and TRBJ1-2; whether TRBD1, the table's D call, matches the DNA was not checked. TRBV21-1 is an annotated pseudogene. CDR3 size: 15 residues.

The chain links TRBV15 to TRBJ1-5, with D possibly matching TRBD1 (6 bases). Germline V gene sequence: CDR1 LNHNV, CDR2 YYDKDF (reference sequence). Trimming removed 1 base from V and 0 bases from J, with 13 bases in between. The CDR3 covers 17 residues. The CDR3 DNA follows: TGTGCCACCAGCAGAGGTGGAATAGGGGGTAGCAATCAGCCCCAGCATTTT. The encoded protein is CATSRGGIGGSNQPQHF.

The chain links TRBV18 to TRBJ2-6; 9 bases are a match to TRBD1. From germline, CDR1 is KGHSH and CDR2 LQKENI. V was pared by 3 bases and J by 0 bases, with 6 bases of the junction left unmatched. The CDR3 is made up of 18 amino acids. The CDR3 here is CASSPRTGAFSGANVLTF. CDR3 sequence (DNA): TGTGCCAGCTCACCTCGGACAGGGGCCTTCTCTGGGGCCAACGTCCTGACTTTC.

The V and J genes are TRBV7-9 and TRBJ2-5, with 9 bases lining up with TRBD1. Per the germline V gene, CDR1 is SEHNR and CDR2 is FQNEAQ (reference sequence). V lost 1 base and J lost 5; bases outside the gene matches: 5. The CDR3 has 15 residues. The CDR3 sequence is CASSLVGQGEETQYF. The CDR3 DNA sequence: TGTGCCAGCAGCTTAGTGGGACAGGGAGAGGAGACCCAGTACTTC. Looking up the rest from reference TRBV7-9 and TRBJ2-5 gives the full variable domain: DTGVSQNPRHKITKRGQNVTFRCDPISEHNRLYWYRQTLGQGPEFLTYFQNEAQLEKSRLLSDRFSAERPKGSFSTLEIQRTEQGDSAMYLCASSLVGQGEETQYFGPGTRLLVL.

The gene calls are TRBV9 and TRBJ2-2; TRBD2 matches at 9 bases. Losses at the gene ends were 4 bases for V and 3 bases for J; bases not matched to a gene: 7. CDR1 and CDR2 from the germline V gene are SGDLS and YYNGEE. The CDR3 covers 16 residues. The CDR3 DNA follows: TGTGCCAGCAGCCCTAGAGGACTAGCGTACACCGGGGAGCTGTTTTTT. The encoded protein is CASSPRGLAYTGELFF.

This clone showed up just a few times. The CDR3 is CASYEGLAKETQYF. The CDR3 nucleotides are TGTGCCAGTTATGAGGGACTAGCAAAAGAGACCCAGTACTTC. V is TRBV6-5 and J is TRBJ2-5; 9 nucleotides align to TRBD2. The CDR3 spans 14 residues. CDR1 is MNHEY, CDR2 SVGAGI, per germline. V trimming: 9 bases; J trimming: 3 bases; junction bases outside the gene matches: 8.

The CDR3 DNA reads TGTGCCACCAGCAGAGCCGGGAACTATGGCTACACCTTC. Translated: CATSRAGNYGYTF. The chain uses TRBV15 and TRBJ1-2, with D unclear. The CDR3 length is 13 residues. Germline CDR1 and CDR2: LNHNV and YYDKDF (reference sequence). The germline V and J ends were trimmed by 1 base and 2 bases, with 5 bases remaining between them.

This chain connects TRBV27 to TRBJ1-1; 8 bases line up with TRBD1. The CDR3 runs 14 residues. The germline V gene encodes CDR1 MNHEY and CDR2 SMNVEV (reference sequence). V dropped 9 bases and J dropped 2; count of bases not matched to a gene: 8. In DNA, the CDR3 is TGTGCCAGTTCTCGGGGACAGGCAAACACTGAAGCTTTCTTT. As protein: CASSRGQANTEAFF.

The chain is built from TRBV2 and TRBJ2-1; TRBD1 aligns across 7 bases. V lost 10 bases, J lost 4 bases, and 13 bases stayed unmatched. The CDR3 consists of 15 residues. CDR1 and CDR2 from the germline V gene are SNHLY and FYNNEI. This CDR3 is CANKGADSLYNEQFF. The CDR3 bases are TGTGCCAACAAGGGGGCGGATTCACTTTACAATGAGCAGTTCTTC.

The chain is built from TRBV4-1 and TRBJ1-1; D is uncertain. The germline CDR1 and CDR2 sequences are MGHRA and YSYEKL. V shed 5 bases and J shed 5 bases, with 12 bases lying between them. The CDR3 totals 13 residues. CDR3 sequence: CASSLERSTEAFF. DNA of the CDR3: TGCGCCAGCAGCTTAGAACGGAGTACTGAAGCTTTCTTT.

The CDR3 spells CASSLDPGANYGYTF. In DNA form, the CDR3 reads TGTGCCAGCAGCTTAGACCCAGGGGCAAACTATGGCTACACCTTC. This sequence joins TRBV11-2 and TRBJ1-2; D may be TRBD1 (6 bases). The CDR3 has 15 amino acids. Germline V gene data show CDR1 as SGHAT and CDR2 as FQNNGV. V was cut by 0 bases and J by 2 bases, with 10 bases left in between.